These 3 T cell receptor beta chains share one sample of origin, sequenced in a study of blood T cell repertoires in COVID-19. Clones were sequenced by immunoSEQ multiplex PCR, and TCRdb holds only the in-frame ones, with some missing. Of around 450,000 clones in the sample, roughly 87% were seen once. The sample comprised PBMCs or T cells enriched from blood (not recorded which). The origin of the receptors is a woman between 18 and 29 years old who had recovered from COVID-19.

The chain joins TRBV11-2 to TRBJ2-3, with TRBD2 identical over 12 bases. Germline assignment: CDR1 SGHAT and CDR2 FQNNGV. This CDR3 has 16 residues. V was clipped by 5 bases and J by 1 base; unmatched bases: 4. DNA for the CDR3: TGTGCCAGCAGCGGCCGACTAGCGGGGGGCACAGATACGCAGTATTTT. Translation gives CASSGRLAGGTDTQYF.

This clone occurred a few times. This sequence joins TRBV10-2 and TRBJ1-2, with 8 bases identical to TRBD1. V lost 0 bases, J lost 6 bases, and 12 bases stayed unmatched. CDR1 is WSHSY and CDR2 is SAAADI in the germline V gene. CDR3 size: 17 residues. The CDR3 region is CASSESTADRVTNGYTF. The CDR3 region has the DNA TGCGCCAGCAGTGAGTCGACGGCGGACAGGGTAACCAATGGCTACACCTTC.

The DNA for the CDR3 is TGTGCCTGGAGTCTTTGGGGGGGGGACCTCGGCGAGCAGTACTTC. Encoded protein: CAWSLWGGDLGEQYF. The chain joins TRBV30 to TRBJ2-7; TRBD2 matches at 7 bases. Germline CDR1 is GTSNPN and CDR2 is SVGIG (reference sequence). CDR3 length equals 15 residues. The V and J ends lost 2 bases and 6 bases, in that order; junction bases with no gene match: 13.